This T cell receptor beta chain was profiled in a study of T cell responses to AZD1222 COVID-19 vaccine. Study at large: Second-dose schedules of about 4 or about 12 weeks were combined.

The CDR3 is made up of 13 amino acids. Germline values: CDR1 KGHDR, CDR2 SFDVKD. The V gene end was trimmed by 6 bases and the J gene end by 6 bases; junction bases not matched to a gene: 4. This table comes from immunoSEQ multiplex PCR, and its TCRdb copy is limited to in-frame clones, with some not included. The table has about 96,000 clones, 90% seen once. As for this clone: Its target is unknown.

Findings of the study overall: Among the donors, most were white British and more were female, and clonal diversity was possibly underestimated. Only a handful of individuals given AZD1222 were seropositive at baseline. Spike-specific TCR breadth and depth went up after people got two AZD1222 doses.

Sample: peripheral blood, taken on day 0 of AZD1222 vaccination. This clonotype was sampled from an adult in good health. The V and J genes are TRBV24-1 and TRBJ2-7; 10 bases map to TRBD2. The CDR3 is CATSNSGGSEQYF. The DNA of the CDR3 is TGTGCCACCAGTAATAGCGGGGGGAGCGAGCAGTACTTC.